Here is one T cell receptor (beta chain) with its context. The sample originates from a study of blood T cells in healthy people across ages. PCR was performed a second time for roughly 7 to 12 cycles using a sample-barcoded 5' primer and a J-beta primer mix. One entry per CDR3 protein results from TCRdb running MiXCR on the 5' RACE reads. The repertoire holds around 900,000 distinct CDR3 sequences, with 29% as singletons. Deletions cut 0 bases from V and 5 bases from J, with 17 bases between. Germline CDR1 is SGDLS and CDR2 is YYNGEE. The CDR3 sequence is 16 residues long. The genes are TRBV9 and TRBJ2-5, with a tentative D call TRBD2 (6 bases). The source material was blood. This clonotype originated in an elderly woman in good health. CDR3 sequence reads: CASSVAPGVEEETQYF. In nucleotides, the CDR3 is TGTGCCAGCAGCGTAGCCCCGGGGGTAGAGGAGGAGACCCAGTACTTC.